What follows are 19 T cell receptor beta chains derived from one specimen sequenced in a study of cytomegalovirus exposure and HLA in healthy donors. 13 Jbeta primers and 60 Vbeta primers were used for the PCR. Here immunoSEQ multiplex PCR was the method, and the copy in TCRdb shows in-frame clones only, minus some. The sample yields about 89,000 clones, around 10% seen once. Material for sequencing was PBMCs. The receptors stem from a man between 50 and 59 years old in good health and CMV-seropositive.

This clone turned up a few times. The chain's CDR3 is CASRPMDRKYEQYF. The DNA for the CDR3 is TGTGCCAGCAGGCCCATGGACAGGAAATACGAGCAGTACTTC. The chain recombines TRBV2 with TRBJ2-7; 7 positions agree with TRBD1. The CDR3 has 14 residues. Germline V gene data show CDR1 as SNHLY and CDR2 as FYNNEI. The J segment lost 4 bases and the V segment lost 6 bases, leaving 9 bases of the junction unmatched. Based on the CDR3 plus reference TRBV2 and TRBJ2-7, the full variable domain is EPEVTQTPSHQVTQMGQEVILRCVPISNHLYFYWYRQILGQKVEFLVSFYNNEISEKSEIFDDQFSVERPDGSNFTLKIRSTKLEDSAMYFCASRPMDRKYEQYFGPGTRLTVT.

The chain uses TRBV10-3 and TRBJ2-1; no reliable D call. The CDR3 is made up of 14 amino acids. Trimming removed 4 bases at V and 4 bases at J, with 11 bases between. Germline V lookup: CDR1 ENHRY, CDR2 SYGVKD. The CDR3 loop reads CAISAAAAYNEQFF. The CDR3, as DNA: TGTGCCATCAGTGCGGCGGCCGCGTACAATGAGCAGTTCTTC.

This clone was picked up a small number of times. V usage is TRBV5-6 and J usage is TRBJ2-3; 10 positions match TRBD2. Germline CDR1 is SGHDT and CDR2 is YYEEEE. The trim removed 1 base at V and 2 bases at J, leaving 4 bases unmatched. The CDR3 has 16 residues. The CDR3 DNA reads TGTGCCAGCAGCTTGCGACTAGCGGGTCACACAGATACGCAGTATTTT. It translates to CASSLRLAGHTDTQYF.

The V gene is TRBV28, the J gene TRBJ1-2, with D perhaps matching TRBD1 (6 bases). V was pared by 6 bases and J by 3 bases, with 11 bases between. Germline V gene sequence: CDR1 MDHEN, CDR2 SYDVKM. CDR3 size: 13 residues. This chain's CDR3 is CASRAGTHYGYTF. CDR3 bases: TGTGCCAGCAGAGCCGGGACACACTATGGCTACACCTTC.

Only a few counts were recorded for this clone. The gene calls are TRBV7-2 and TRBJ1-1, with D possibly being TRBD1 (5 bases). The CDR3 contains 13 residues. Germline CDR1 reads SGHTA; CDR2 reads FQGNSA. Trimming removed 4 bases from V and 4 bases from J, with 10 bases in between. CDR3: CASSSQGATEAFF. In DNA, the CDR3 is TGTGCCAGCAGCTCTCAGGGTGCCACTGAAGCTTTCTTT.

The gene calls are TRBV27 and TRBJ1-1; D is ambiguous. V was cut by 0 bases and J by 4 bases, with 12 bases left in between. The CDR3 is made up of 15 amino acids. Germline CDR1 MNHEY, CDR2 SMNVEV (reference sequence). CDR3 bases: TGTGCCAGCAGTTTATCTGTCAGCCGGGGCACTGAAGCTTTCTTT. It yields the protein CASSLSVSRGTEAFF.

This clone has ten or more counts. The chain recombines TRBV4-1 with TRBJ1-3, with 8 bases fitting TRBD1. V was clipped by 3 bases and J by 4 bases; unmatched bases: 2. CDR3 size: 14 residues. Germline loops: CDR1 MGHRA, CDR2 YSYEKL. The CDR3 nucleotides are TGCGCCAGCAGCCAGACAGGGGTAGGAAACACCATATATTTT. Translating it yields CASSQTGVGNTIYF.

This clone was seen a few times. This chain connects TRBV19 to TRBJ1-2; 7 bases agree with TRBD1. This CDR3 spans 14 amino acids. From germline, CDR1 is LNHDA and CDR2 SQIVND (reference sequence). With 7 bases clipped from V and 5 bases from J, the junction kept 10 bases outside the gene matches. Here the CDR3 DNA reads TGTGCCAGTACCCAAGACAGGGTCGGGTATGGCTACACCTTC. Translating it yields CASTQDRVGYGYTF. Full variable domain (remainder filled in from reference TRBV19 and TRBJ1-2): DGGITQSPKYLFRKEGQNVTLSCEQNLNHDAMYWYRQDPGQGLRLIYYSQIVNDFQKGDIAEGYSVSREKKESFPLTVTSAQKNPTAFYLCASTQDRVGYGYTFGSGTRLTVV.

V usage is TRBV6-6 and J usage is TRBJ1-1; possibly TRBD1 for D (6 bases). The CDR3 sequence is 12 residues long. Between the trimmed V and J ends, which lost 6 bases and 9 bases, there was a span of 14 bases. Germline values: CDR1 MNHNY, CDR2 SVGAGI (reference sequence). The CDR3 is CASSPGGQKAFF. The CDR3 DNA reads TGTGCCAGCAGCCCGGGGGGGCAGAAAGCTTTCTTT.

The CDR3 nucleotides read TGTGCCAGCAGTTGGCCTCTCTCCTATGGCTACACCTTC. Translating gives CASSWPLSYGYTF. The gene calls are TRBV28 and TRBJ1-2; no definite D call. Trimming took 4 bases from V and 4 from J, leaving 10 bases between them. Germline CDR1 MDHEN, CDR2 SYDVKM. The CDR3 has 13 amino acids.

V usage is TRBV5-8 and J usage is TRBJ2-7; a possible D gene is TRBD1 (6 bases). Trimming took off 6 bases at V and 3 bases at J, with 16 bases between the two ends. The V gene's germline CDR1 is SGHTS and CDR2 YDEGEE. This CDR3 has 14 residues. The CDR3 spells CASTKGQGFYEQYF. DNA for the CDR3: TGTGCCAGCACCAAAGGGCAGGGGTTCTACGAGCAGTACTTC.

The chain employs TRBV10-1 and TRBJ2-1, with TRBD2 matching 8 bases. Per the germline V gene, CDR1 is WNHNN and CDR2 is SYGVQD (reference sequence). The trim removed 5 bases at V and 7 bases at J, leaving 10 bases unmatched. The CDR3 contains 15 residues. CDR3: CASSPGTRRMNEQFF. For the CDR3, the DNA is TGCGCCAGCAGTCCCGGGACTAGGAGGATGAATGAGCAGTTCTTC.

This clone occurred a few times. V gene TRBV4-1 combines with J gene TRBJ2-1; 8 bases are a match to TRBD2. The J segment lost 6 bases and the V segment lost 0 bases, leaving 7 bases of the junction unmatched. There are 16 residues in the CDR3. Germline CDR1 reads MGHRA; CDR2 reads YSYEKL. CDR3 DNA sequence: TGCGCCAGCAGCCAAGATATGGCCGGGAGGGCCAATGAGCAGTTCTTC. The encoded protein is CASSQDMAGRANEQFF.

Only a few counts were recorded for this clone. The CDR3 nucleotides are TGTGCCAGCAAGGGCGCCGACAGGGGCAATCAGCCCCAGCATTTT. It translates to CASKGADRGNQPQHF. This chain joins TRBV28 and TRBJ1-5, with TRBD1 matching 7 bases. This CDR3 has 15 amino acids. V lost 7 bases and J lost 2; bases outside the gene matches: 8. Germline CDR1 MDHEN, CDR2 SYDVKM.

The gene calls are TRBV28 and TRBJ2-1; TRBD2 matches at 9 bases. Looked up from germline, CDR1 is MDHEN and CDR2 is SYDVKM. The CDR3 runs 16 residues. Trimming took 3 bases from V and 5 from J; bases not matched to a gene: 8. Here the CDR3 DNA reads TGTGCCAGCAGTTTGACCTTAGCGGGAGTGGACAATGAGCAGTTCTTC. It yields the protein CASSLTLAGVDNEQFF.

With respect to this clone: The germline gene is not matched at one end of the junction; a read error may be the cause. This chain links TRBV5-1 with TRBJ1-1; TRBD1 agrees at 8 bases. CDR3 length: 12 residues. Germline CDR1 reads SGHRS; CDR2 reads YFSETQ. CDR3 sequence (DNA): TGCGCCAGCAGTGCTGACAGGGGCGAAGATTTCTTT. Its translation: CASSADRGEDFF. The full variable domain, rest sourced from reference TRBV5-1 and TRBJ1-1, is KAGVTQTPRYLIKTRGQQVTLSCSPISGHRSVSWYQQTPGQGLQFLFEYFSETQRNKGNFPGRFSGRQFSNSRSEMNVSTLELGDSALYLCASSADRGEDFFGQGTRLTVV.

The chain employs TRBV7-9 and TRBJ2-3; 9 bases align to TRBD2. The ends lost 2 bases at V and 3 bases at J; junction bases unmatched: 12. The CDR3 contains 18 residues. Germline-derived CDR1 and CDR2 are SEHNR and FQNEAQ (reference sequence). The CDR3 spells CASSLLPLAGGVTDTQYF. Written as DNA, the CDR3 is TGTGCCAGCAGCTTACTTCCACTAGCGGGTGGAGTGACAGATACGCAGTATTTT.

This chain uses TRBV29-1 with TRBJ2-3; 9 positions agree with TRBD2. The CDR3 runs to 16 residues. In germline, CDR1 is SQVTM, CDR2 ANQGSEA. The trim removed 7 bases at V and 2 bases at J, leaving 13 bases unmatched. CDR3 nucleotide sequence: TGCAGCGCCCTCGGCATGACTAGCGGTAACACAGATACGCAGTATTTT. This codes for CSALGMTSGNTDTQYF.

This clone showed up many times. This chain connects TRBV4-2 to TRBJ2-1, with a weak D call TRBD2 (5 bases). The CDR3 is 16 amino acids. Germline loops: CDR1 LGHNA, CDR2 YNFKEQ. Deletions cut 5 bases from V and 0 bases from J, with 14 bases between. The CDR3 spells CASSESLASSYNEQFF. The CDR3 DNA is TGTGCCAGCAGCGAGAGTCTAGCAAGCTCCTACAATGAGCAGTTCTTC.